Shown below are 18 T cell receptor beta chains from a single sample sequenced in a study of vaccination effects on CD4 cells after COVID-19. Researchers isolated CD4+ T cells once 9 to 11 days of culture had elapsed. From March to December 2020, the person had a SARS-CoV-2 infection that was confirmed by PCR. Two doses of BNT162b2 or mRNA-1273 vaccine were administered to participants. Their recognized antigens are unknown. Using immunoSEQ multiplex PCR, the repertoire was profiled, and TCRdb retains in-frame clones only, with some absent. The top ten clones hold roughly 5.4% of a sample with around 53,000 clones, around 74% of them seen once. The input for sequencing was CD4+ T cells from PBMCs cultured without peptide, taken after COVID-19 vaccination. The receptors shown here come from a human donor who had a prior SARS-CoV-2 infection.

The chain links TRBV11-1 to TRBJ2-1, with 7 bases identical to TRBD1. V trimming: 4 bases; J trimming: 5 bases; junction bases outside the gene matches: 5. Germline V gene lookup returns CDR1 SGHAT and CDR2 FQDESV (reference sequence). The CDR3 spans 14 residues. The CDR3 loop is CASSSTGQHNEQFF. The CDR3 bases are TGTGCCAGCAGCTCAACGGGACAGCACAATGAGCAGTTCTTC.

The chain links TRBV30 to TRBJ1-2; TRBD1 aligns across 9 bases. Trimming at V came to 8 bases and at J to 4 bases, leaving 11 bases not matched to a gene. The CDR3 extends over 14 amino acids. Germline CDR1 reads GTSNPN; CDR2 reads SVGIG (reference sequence). This CDR3 reads CAQSRTGASYGYTF. The DNA of the CDR3 is TGTGCCCAATCTCGGACAGGGGCGAGCTATGGCTACACCTTC.

The chain recombines TRBV9 with TRBJ2-3; D is possibly TRBD2 (5 bases). Germline lookup yields CDR1 SGDLS and CDR2 YYNGEE. The length of the CDR3 is 14 residues. V was cut by 2 bases and J by 1 base, with 8 bases left in between. The CDR3 reads CASSVRARTDTQYF. The CDR3 DNA sequence: TGTGCCAGCAGCGTGAGGGCTCGCACAGATACGCAGTATTTT.

This clone appeared once. V gene TRBV2 combines with J gene TRBJ2-1; the match to TRBD2 covers 8 bases. Germline CDR1 reads SNHLY; CDR2 reads FYNNEI. With 6 bases clipped from V and 7 bases from J, the junction kept 14 bases outside the gene matches. CDR3 length: 16 residues. The chain's CDR3 is CASSLTTGLGRNEQFF. CDR3 nucleotide sequence: TGTGCCAGCAGCTTGACTACGGGACTAGGGAGAAATGAGCAGTTCTTC.

This chain uses TRBV24-1 with TRBJ2-5; 7 bases agree with TRBD1. Germline V gene data show CDR1 as KGHDR and CDR2 as SFDVKD. V gave up 3 bases and J gave up 1 base; unmatched junction bases: 4. This CDR3 has 15 residues. CDR3 region: CATSDEQGFQETQYF. The CDR3 DNA sequence: TGTGCCACCAGTGATGAACAGGGGTTCCAAGAGACCCAGTACTTC.

The chain has TRBV7-9 and TRBJ1-3, with TRBD1 matching over 7 bases. Germline V gives CDR1 SEHNR, CDR2 FQNEAQ (reference sequence). The CDR3 is 16 residues long. V was pared by 5 bases and J by 2 bases, with 9 bases of the junction left unmatched. The CDR3 protein is CASSPSPQGAGNTIYF. The CDR3 DNA follows: TGTGCCAGCAGCCCCTCTCCCCAGGGGGCTGGAAACACCATATATTTT.

The rearrangement joins TRBV9 to TRBJ1-2; D is unresolved. Germline V gene data show CDR1 as SGDLS and CDR2 as YYNGEE. Trimming left V 0 bases short and J 2 bases short, with 8 bases between. This CDR3 has 14 residues. The CDR3 protein is CASSVGAQNYGYTF. DNA for the CDR3: TGTGCCAGCAGCGTAGGTGCGCAAAACTATGGCTACACCTTC. Looking up the rest from reference TRBV9 and TRBJ1-2 gives the full variable domain: DSGVTQTPKHLITATGQRVTLRCSPRSGDLSVYWYQQSLDQGLQFLIQYYNGEERAKGNILERFSAQQFPDLHSELNLSSLELGDSALYFCASSVGAQNYGYTFGSGTRLTVV.

The chain combines TRBV6-4 with TRBJ1-1, with 11 bases matching TRBD1. V lost 2 bases, J lost 9 bases, and 5 bases stayed unmatched. Per the germline V gene, CDR1 is MRHNA and CDR2 is SNTAGT. The CDR3 is made up of 14 amino acids. CDR3 DNA sequence: TGTGCCAGCAGTGACGAAGGACAGGGGGCAAAAGCTTTCTTT. This codes for CASSDEGQGAKAFF.

The chain uses TRBV5-1 and TRBJ1-5, with TRBD1 matching over 7 bases. Germline values: CDR1 SGHRS, CDR2 YFSETQ. The CDR3 runs to 14 residues. J was trimmed by 6 bases and V by 0 bases; bases with no gene match: 3. CDR3: CASSLGTGIQPQHF. The CDR3 nucleotides read TGCGCCAGCAGCTTGGGGACAGGTATTCAGCCCCAGCATTTT.

This chain connects TRBV4-2 to TRBJ1-2, with TRBD1 matching over 10 bases. Trimming took 1 base from V and 5 from J; bases not matched to a gene: 16. Per germline, CDR1 LGHNA and CDR2 YNFKEQ. The CDR3 loop spans 19 amino acids. In DNA form, the CDR3 reads TGTGCCAGCAGCCAAGCGGGTCCCCTGGACAGGGGGGGCACATATGGCTACACCTTC. Residues: CASSQAGPLDRGGTYGYTF.

The rearrangement uses TRBV7-9 and TRBJ1-3; tentative D call: TRBD1 (5 bases). The ends were cut back, 4 bases at V and 4 bases at J, with 8 bases in the middle. Looked up from germline, CDR1 is SEHNR and CDR2 is FQNEAQ (reference sequence). The CDR3 sequence is 13 residues long. The CDR3 nucleotides are TGTGCCAGCAGCTGGGACTTCGGAAACACCATATATTTT. It translates to CASSWDFGNTIYF.

The chain carries TRBV18 and TRBJ2-5, with TRBD1 matching 7 bases. Germline V lookup: CDR1 KGHSH, CDR2 LQKENI. Trimming took 3 bases from V and 7 from J; bases not matched to a gene: 14. There are 16 residues in the CDR3. CDR3 sequence: CASSPPDGTVPRTQYF. Written as DNA, the CDR3 is TGTGCCAGCTCACCGCCCGACGGGACAGTCCCCCGGACCCAGTACTTC.

The rearrangement links TRBV2 to TRBJ2-5; 8 bases map to TRBD2. The CDR3 consists of 16 residues. Germline V gene lookup returns CDR1 SNHLY and CDR2 FYNNEI. V trimming: 4 bases; J trimming: 1 base; junction bases outside the gene matches: 8. DNA of the CDR3: TGTGCCAGCAGTGTATTCTCGGGGGGGGGCCAAGAGACCCAGTACTTC. This codes for CASSVFSGGGQETQYF.

The V gene is TRBV7-3, the J gene TRBJ2-5; no clear D gene. The CDR3 has 13 amino acids. Germline V gives CDR1 SGHTA, CDR2 FQGTGA. The V gene lost 5 bases and the J gene lost 5 bases, with 12 bases spanning the gap. The CDR3 nucleotides read TGTGCCAGCAGCCCCCGGGTGGGGGAGACCCAGTACTTC. This translates into CASSPRVGETQYF.

This clone appeared a few times. The chain has TRBV4-1 and TRBJ1-3; possibly TRBD1 for D (6 bases). Per the germline V gene, CDR1 is MGHRA and CDR2 is YSYEKL. The CDR3 length is 16 residues. The V end was cut by 2 bases, the J end by 0 bases, with 11 bases between. CDR3 residues: CASSQKGGLSGNTIYF. CDR3 nucleotide sequence: TGCGCCAGCAGCCAAAAGGGGGGTCTCTCTGGAAACACCATATATTTT.

The chain is built from TRBV7-2 and TRBJ2-2; D is possibly TRBD1 or TRBD2 (5 bases each). The germline gives CDR1 SGHTA, CDR2 FQGNSA. The germline V and J ends were trimmed by 1 base and 4 bases, with 22 bases remaining between them. CDR3 length: 19 residues. The CDR3 reads CASSLVGLFGERGTGELFF. The CDR3 DNA reads as TGTGCCAGCAGCTTAGTAGGATTGTTTGGGGAGAGGGGCACCGGGGAGCTGTTTTTT.

The J gene is TRBJ2-4, the V gene TRBV7-2, with D possibly being TRBD2 (5 bases). This CDR3 has 19 amino acids. Trimming removed 5 bases at V and 0 bases at J, with 23 bases between. CDR1 SGHTA and CDR2 FQGNSA come from the germline V gene. CDR3 DNA sequence: TGTGCCAGCAGCGACATCGGACGAGGCGGGCGACTAGCCAAAAACATTCAGTACTTC. This codes for CASSDIGRGGRLAKNIQYF. Looking up the rest from reference TRBV7-2 and TRBJ2-4 gives the full variable domain: GAGVSQSPSNKVTEKGKDVELRCDPISGHTALYWYRQSLGQGLEFLIYFQGNSAPDKSGLPSDRFSAERTGGSVSTLTIQRTQQEDSAVYLCASSDIGRGGRLAKNIQYFGAGTRLSVL.

This clone was detected only once. The chain couples TRBV27 to TRBJ2-3; 15 bases agree with TRBD2. The germline CDR1 and CDR2 sequences are MNHEY and SMNVEV (reference sequence). The ends lost 5 bases at V and 6 bases at J; junction bases unmatched: 9. The CDR3 length is 17 residues. CDR3 in amino acids: CASSLGLAGGSSDTQYF. In nucleotides, the CDR3 is TGTGCCAGCAGTCTAGGACTAGCGGGGGGGTCATCTGATACGCAGTATTTT.